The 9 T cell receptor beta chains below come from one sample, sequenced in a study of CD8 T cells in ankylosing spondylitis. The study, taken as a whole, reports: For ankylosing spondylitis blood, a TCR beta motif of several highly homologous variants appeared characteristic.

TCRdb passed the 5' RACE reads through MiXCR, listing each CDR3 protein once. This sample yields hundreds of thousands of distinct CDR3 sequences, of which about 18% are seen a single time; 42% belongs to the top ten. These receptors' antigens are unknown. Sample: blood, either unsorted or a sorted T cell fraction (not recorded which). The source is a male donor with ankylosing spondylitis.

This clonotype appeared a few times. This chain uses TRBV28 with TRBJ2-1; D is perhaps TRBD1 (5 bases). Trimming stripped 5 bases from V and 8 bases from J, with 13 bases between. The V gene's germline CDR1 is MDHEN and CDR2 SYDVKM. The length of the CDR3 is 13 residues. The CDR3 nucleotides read TGTGCCAGCAGTCCCTACGCGACAGATGAGCAGTTCTTC. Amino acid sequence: CASSPYATDEQFF.

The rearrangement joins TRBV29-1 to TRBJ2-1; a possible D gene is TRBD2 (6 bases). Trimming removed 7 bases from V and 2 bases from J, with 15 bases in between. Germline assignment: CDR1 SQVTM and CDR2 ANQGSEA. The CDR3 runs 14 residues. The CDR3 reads CSAIAVVPYNEQFF. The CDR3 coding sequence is TGCAGCGCCATAGCGGTAGTACCCTACAATGAGCAGTTCTTC.

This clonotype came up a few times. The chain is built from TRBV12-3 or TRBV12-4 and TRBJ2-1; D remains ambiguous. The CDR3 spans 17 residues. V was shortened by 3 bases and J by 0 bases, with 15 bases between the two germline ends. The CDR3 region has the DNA TGTGCCAGCAGTTTCGGCAGCATTATGAGCTCCTACAATGAGCAGTTCTTC. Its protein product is CASSFGSIMSSYNEQFF.

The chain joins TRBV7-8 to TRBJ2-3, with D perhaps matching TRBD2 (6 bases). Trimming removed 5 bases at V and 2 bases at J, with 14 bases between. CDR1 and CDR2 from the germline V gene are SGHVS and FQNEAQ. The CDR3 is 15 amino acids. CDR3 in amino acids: CASSATSRHTDTQYF. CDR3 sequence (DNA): TGTGCCAGCAGCGCCACTAGCCGACACACAGATACGCAGTATTTT. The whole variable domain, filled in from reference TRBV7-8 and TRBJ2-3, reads GAGVSQSPRYKVAKRGQDVALRCDPISGHVSLFWYQQALGQGPEFLTYFQNEAQLDKSGLPSDRFFAERPEGSVSTLKIQRTQQEDSAVYLCASSATSRHTDTQYFGPGTRLTVL.

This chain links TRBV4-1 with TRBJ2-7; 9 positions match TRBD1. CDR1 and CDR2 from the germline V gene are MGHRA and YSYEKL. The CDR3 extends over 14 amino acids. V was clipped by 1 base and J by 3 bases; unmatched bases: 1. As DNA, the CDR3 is TGCGCCAGCAGCCAAGGGGGACAGGGCTACGAGCAGTACTTC. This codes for CASSQGGQGYEQYF.

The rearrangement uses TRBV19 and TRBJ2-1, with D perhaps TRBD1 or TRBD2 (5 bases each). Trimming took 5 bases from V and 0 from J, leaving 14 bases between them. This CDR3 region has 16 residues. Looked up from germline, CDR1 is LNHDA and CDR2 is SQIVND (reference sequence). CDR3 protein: CASSAGTESSYNEQFF. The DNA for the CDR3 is TGTGCCAGTAGTGCTGGGACGGAGAGCTCCTACAATGAGCAGTTCTTC.

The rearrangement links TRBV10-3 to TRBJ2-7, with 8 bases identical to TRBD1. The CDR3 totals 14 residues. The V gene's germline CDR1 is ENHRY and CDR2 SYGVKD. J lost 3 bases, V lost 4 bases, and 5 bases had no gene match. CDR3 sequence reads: CAISGTGMVYEQYF. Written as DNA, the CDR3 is TGTGCCATCAGTGGGACAGGGATGGTCTACGAGCAGTACTTC.

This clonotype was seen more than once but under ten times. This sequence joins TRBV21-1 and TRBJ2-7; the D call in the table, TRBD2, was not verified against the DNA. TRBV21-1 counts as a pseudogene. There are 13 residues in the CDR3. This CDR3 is CAALDGQGGEQYF. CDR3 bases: TGTGCCGCCTTGGATGGGCAGGGAGGCGAGCAGTACTTC.

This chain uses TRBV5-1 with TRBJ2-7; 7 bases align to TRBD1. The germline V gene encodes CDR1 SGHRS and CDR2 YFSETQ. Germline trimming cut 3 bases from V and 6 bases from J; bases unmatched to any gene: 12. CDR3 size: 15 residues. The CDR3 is CASSWGTDPVGEQYF. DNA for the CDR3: TGCGCCAGCAGCTGGGGGACAGATCCGGTAGGCGAGCAGTACTTC.